Below, 28 T cell receptor beta chains from the same sample are listed, as sequenced in a study of OX40 agonist ivuxolimab in advanced cancers. Measured with immunoSEQ multiplex PCR; TCRdb has only the in-frame clones, and not every one. The sample lists roughly 71,000 clones, around 85% seen once, with about 0.83% in the top ten. This specimen was CD4+ or CD8+ T cells sorted from blood, taken in a trial of the OX40 agonist ivuxolimab. The origin of the receptors is an adult with an advanced solid tumor such as melanoma, head and neck, liver or kidney cancer.

The chain combines TRBV6-5 with TRBJ2-1, with D unresolved. The CDR3 has 13 amino acids. The V end was cut by 2 bases, the J end by 9 bases, with 11 bases between. The germline V gene encodes CDR1 MNHEY and CDR2 SVGAGI. CDR3 in amino acids: CASSYGKVGEQFF. CDR3 nucleotide sequence: TGTGCCAGCAGTTACGGGAAAGTGGGTGAGCAGTTCTTC.

This clone has only one observation. The chain uses TRBV5-1 and TRBJ2-5, with 12 bases aligning to TRBD2. Germline V lookup: CDR1 SGHRS, CDR2 YFSETQ. Trimming at V came to 4 bases and at J to 7 bases, leaving 11 bases not matched to a gene. This CDR3 region has 16 residues. CDR3 coding DNA: TGCGCCAGCAGCGCGGATCCTAGCGGGGGGGCGGGGACCCAGTACTTC. It is translated as CASSADPSGGAGTQYF.

The V call is TRBV7-2, the J call TRBJ2-7; D remains unclear. The V gene lost 3 bases and the J gene lost 3 bases, with 12 bases spanning the gap. The germline CDR1 and CDR2 sequences are SGHTA and FQGNSA. This CDR3 region has 14 residues. CDR3 sequence (DNA): TGTGCCAGCAGCTTCGGCGTCAGGAACTACGAGCAGTACTTC. Translation: CASSFGVRNYEQYF.

This clone has more than one count but fewer than ten. The V gene is TRBV11-2, the J gene TRBJ1-6, with 9 bases that match TRBD1. The CDR3 sequence is 15 residues long. J was trimmed by 8 bases and V by 3 bases; bases with no gene match: 5. Germline V lookup: CDR1 SGHAT, CDR2 FQNNGV. The CDR3 sequence is CASSLDWTGDSPLHF. The CDR3 bases are TGTGCCAGCAGCTTGGATTGGACAGGGGATTCACCCCTCCACTTT.

In its sample, this clone is medium-sized (0.01 to 0.1%). The rearrangement links TRBV6-1 to TRBJ1-1, with no clear D. V lost 3 bases and J 6 bases, leaving 14 bases between the germline ends. Per germline, CDR1 MNHNS and CDR2 SASEGT. The CDR3 has 14 amino acids. The DNA of the CDR3 is TGTGCCAGCAGTGACTCCTTTAGAGTTCCTGAAGCTTTCTTT. Protein: CASSDSFRVPEAFF.

This chain connects TRBV7-3 to TRBJ1-1; D uncertain. Germline V gene data show CDR1 as SGHTA and CDR2 as FQGTGA. The CDR3 spans 13 residues. Trimming took off 5 bases at V and 3 bases at J, with 10 bases between the two ends. The chain's CDR3 is CASSLDVDTEAFF. In DNA form, the CDR3 reads TGTGCCAGCAGCCTGGATGTGGACACTGAAGCTTTCTTT.

This clone was counted once. The chain recombines TRBV11-3 with TRBJ2-5; D uncertain. TRBJ2-7 matches the DNA end more closely, so the J call is doubtful. There are 14 residues in the CDR3. Germline values: CDR1 SGHNT, CDR2 YENEEA. The CDR3, as DNA: TGTGCCAGCAGGCCGGGTTCTACCTCCTACGAGCAGTACTTC. This sequence encodes CASRPGSTSYEQYF.

The chain employs TRBV7-2 and TRBJ2-3; 7 bases map to TRBD2. Trimming took 2 bases from V and 5 from J; bases not matched to a gene: 4. CDR1 and CDR2 from the germline V gene are SGHTA and FQGNSA. This CDR3 region has 14 residues. CDR3 nucleotide sequence: TGTGCCAGCAGCTTAATGTCTAGCGGAGATACGCAGTATTTT. Protein product: CASSLMSSGDTQYF. Filled out from reference TRBV7-2 and TRBJ2-3, the complete variable domain reads GAGVSQSPSNKVTEKGKDVELRCDPISGHTALYWYRQSLGQGLEFLIYFQGNSAPDKSGLPSDRFSAERTGGSVSTLTIQRTQQEDSAVYLCASSLMSSGDTQYFGPGTRLTVL.

Of note for this clone: At one end, the junction sequence differs from germline, possibly due to a read error. This chain joins TRBV5-6 and TRBJ1-1, with D unclear. The germline CDR1 and CDR2 sequences are SGHDT and YYEEEE. The CDR3 loop spans 15 amino acids. Written as DNA, the CDR3 is TGTGCCAGCAGCTTGGGCGGAAAGACCCATCCTGAGGCTTTCTTT. It yields the protein CASSLGGKTHPEAFF.

In this sample, this clone turned up a few times. This sequence joins TRBV10-3 and TRBJ1-5, with D tentatively TRBD1 (5 bases). CDR3 length: 15 residues. Trimming cost V 2 bases and J 6 bases, with 14 bases left between them. Per the germline V gene, CDR1 is ENHRY and CDR2 is SYGVKD. DNA for the CDR3: TGTGCCATCAGTGAGCGGGGGGGACCTAGTCAGCCCCAGCATTTT. The encoded protein is CAISERGGPSQPQHF.

This clone was counted between two and nine times. The chain couples TRBV6-6 to TRBJ1-6; D might be TRBD1 (5 bases). The ends were cut back, 4 bases at V and 11 bases at J, with 9 bases in the middle. Per germline, CDR1 MNHNY and CDR2 SVGAGI (reference sequence). The CDR3 sequence is 12 residues long. The CDR3 region has the DNA TGTGCCAGCAGTTCGCAGACAGCACCCCTCCACTTT. The encoded protein is CASSSQTAPLHF.

The chain combines TRBV27 with TRBJ1-1, with TRBD1 identical over 8 bases. Germline assignment: CDR1 MNHEY and CDR2 SMNVEV (reference sequence). CDR3 size: 14 residues. V shed 5 bases, J shed 8 bases, and the junction held 10 bases outside the gene matches. This CDR3 reads CASSVRTGGREAFF. The CDR3 coding sequence is TGTGCCAGCAGTGTAAGAACAGGGGGAAGGGAAGCTTTCTTT.

The rearrangement uses TRBV7-8 and TRBJ2-7, with a tentative D call TRBD1 (5 bases). Germline V CDR1 and CDR2: SGHVS, FQNEAQ. Trimming pared 2 bases from V and 7 bases from J, leaving 9 bases between. This CDR3 is built from 12 residues. CDR3 nucleotide sequence: TGTGCCAGCAGCTTATCTAGGGGAGAGCAGTACTTC. Its translation is CASSLSRGEQYF.

V usage is TRBV5-6 and J usage is TRBJ2-3; D unclear. V was cut by 0 bases and J by 1 base, with 9 bases left in between. CDR3 length equals 15 residues. Germline loops: CDR1 SGHDT, CDR2 YYEEEE. This chain's CDR3 is CASSLEGTRTDTQYF. The CDR3 nucleotides read TGTGCCAGCAGCTTGGAGGGTACCCGCACAGATACGCAGTATTTT.

The chain uses TRBV2 and TRBJ2-7; no clear D. CDR3 length equals 12 residues. Trimming took off 7 bases at V and 6 bases at J, with 13 bases between the two ends. The germline CDR1 and CDR2 sequences are SNHLY and FYNNEI. CDR3 bases: TGTGCCAGCATCAATCCCTTGGGCGAGCAGTACTTC. Its translation: CASINPLGEQYF.

The V gene is TRBV5-4, the J gene TRBJ1-4; TRBD1 might be the D (5 bases). CDR1 and CDR2 (germline): SGHNT, YYREEE (reference sequence). This CDR3 comprises 15 residues. Deletions cut 0 bases from V and 2 bases from J, with 8 bases between. Written as DNA, the CDR3 is TGTGCCAGCAGCTTGGCGGGGGGGACTAATGAAAAACTGTTTTTT. It encodes CASSLAGGTNEKLFF.

This clone was seen once. The V gene is TRBV28, the J gene TRBJ1-5, with a weak D call TRBD1 (5 bases). The CDR3 loop spans 12 amino acids. Between the trimmed V and J ends, which lost 5 bases and 7 bases, there was a span of 9 bases. Germline V CDR1 and CDR2: MDHEN, SYDVKM. Written as DNA, the CDR3 is TGTGCCAGCAGTCAGGCAGGGCAGCCCCAGCATTTT. Amino acid sequence: CASSQAGQPQHF.

The CDR3 bases are TGCGCCAGCAGCCAAGGGACAGACGTGTGGGCCTATGGCTACACCTTC. Translation: CASSQGTDVWAYGYTF. V and J are TRBV4-1 and TRBJ1-2, with D possibly being TRBD1 (6 bases). Between the trimmed V and J ends, which lost 1 base and 4 bases, there was a span of 16 bases. Per the germline V gene, CDR1 is MGHRA and CDR2 is YSYEKL. The CDR3 consists of 16 residues.

V gene TRBV5-1 combines with J gene TRBJ2-2, with no clear D. The CDR3 loop spans 14 amino acids. V shed 4 bases and J shed 3 bases, with 10 bases lying between them. The germline CDR1 and CDR2 sequences are SGHRS and YFSETQ. The CDR3 spells CASSIGLDTGELFF. The DNA of the CDR3 is TGCGCCAGCAGCATCGGGCTAGACACCGGGGAGCTGTTTTTT.

The CDR3 protein is CASSPRGDEQFF. CDR3 DNA sequence: TGTGCCAGCAGCCCACGGGGTGATGAGCAGTTCTTC. The V call is TRBV2, the J call TRBJ2-1, with D possibly being TRBD2 (5 bases). V was clipped by 6 bases and J by 8 bases, with 11 bases between them. The CDR3 has 12 residues. Per the germline V gene, CDR1 is SNHLY and CDR2 is FYNNEI.

The V and J genes are TRBV4-2 and TRBJ1-3; weak D call: TRBD1 (5 bases). Trimming stripped 0 bases from V and 4 bases from J, with 10 bases between. The CDR3 contains 15 residues. CDR1 is LGHNA, CDR2 YNFKEQ, per germline. The CDR3 nucleotides are TGTGCCAGCAGCCAAGATCCAGGGACCGGAAACACCATATATTTT. This gives the protein CASSQDPGTGNTIYF.

This clone was counted once. The chain employs TRBV7-9 and TRBJ2-7; 9 bases match TRBD2. The trim removed 5 bases at V and 4 bases at J, leaving 15 bases unmatched. The germline CDR1 and CDR2 sequences are SEHNR and FQNEAQ (reference sequence). The CDR3 consists of 17 residues. CDR3 region: CASSPRRAREGLYEQYF. The CDR3 coding sequence is TGTGCCAGCAGCCCACGTAGGGCGCGGGAGGGCCTTTACGAGCAGTACTTC.

The chain recombines TRBV6-1 with TRBJ2-7; D is ambiguous. V lost 6 bases and J lost 3, with 3 bases in between. The CDR3 runs 10 residues. From germline, CDR1 is MNHNS and CDR2 SASEGT. Here the CDR3 reads CASSRYEQYF. The CDR3 coding sequence is TGTGCCAGCAGCCGCTACGAGCAGTACTTC.

The gene calls are TRBV19 and TRBJ1-1, with 7 bases matching TRBD1. V gave up 1 base and J gave up 4 bases; unmatched junction bases: 3. The CDR3 has 14 residues. CDR1 and CDR2 from the germline V gene are LNHDA and SQIVND (reference sequence). CDR3 residues: CASSIAGGSTEAFF. CDR3 DNA: TGTGCCAGTAGTATAGCAGGGGGGAGCACTGAAGCTTTCTTT.

The CDR3 DNA reads TGTGCCATCAGTGCGGGGGATGCGACTTATGGCTACACCTTC. It is translated as CAISAGDATYGYTF. The chain is built from TRBV10-3 and TRBJ1-2; D possibly corresponds to TRBD1 (5 bases). This CDR3 is built from 14 residues. Looked up from germline, CDR1 is ENHRY and CDR2 is SYGVKD. V was pared by 4 bases and J by 5 bases, with 14 bases between.

The chain combines TRBV6-5 with TRBJ1-1; TRBD1 agrees at 7 bases. The CDR3 runs 13 residues. Germline V CDR1 and CDR2: MNHEY, SVGAGI. V was pared by 2 bases and J by 10 bases, with 7 bases of the junction left unmatched. The CDR3 spells CASSYQTDRVAFF. The CDR3 DNA follows: TGTGCCAGCAGTTACCAAACAGACAGGGTAGCTTTCTTT.

The chain carries TRBV5-5 and TRBJ2-3; the match to TRBD2 covers 10 bases. CDR3 length equals 17 residues. CDR1 is SGHKS and CDR2 is YYEKEE in the germline V gene (reference sequence). Trimming at V came to 2 bases and at J to 3 bases, leaving 9 bases not matched to a gene. CDR3: CASSLFIAGGGTDTQYF. The DNA of the CDR3 is TGTGCCAGCAGCTTATTTATAGCGGGAGGAGGGACAGATACGCAGTATTTT.

This clone was counted a few times. J is TRBJ2-2 and V is TRBV30, with D perhaps TRBD2 (5 bases). The length of the CDR3 is 13 residues. CDR1 and CDR2 from the germline V gene are GTSNPN and SVGIG (reference sequence). V lost 1 base, J lost 5 bases, and 8 bases lay in between. The CDR3 is CAWSAPGTGELFF. The CDR3 nucleotides read TGTGCCTGGAGTGCCCCGGGAACCGGGGAGCTGTTTTTT.